The 28 T cell receptor beta chains below all came from one sample that was sequenced in a study of OX40 agonist ivuxolimab in advanced cancers. The repertoire was sequenced with immunoSEQ multiplex PCR; TCRdb's copy has only in-frame clones and lacks some. The table shows around 79,000 clones, with more than 85% occurring only once. The source material was CD4+ or CD8+ T cells sorted from blood, sampled in a trial of the OX40 agonist ivuxolimab. These receptor sequences come from an adult with an advanced solid tumor such as melanoma, head and neck, liver or kidney cancer.

The chain is built from TRBV2 and TRBJ2-7, with TRBD1 identical over 8 bases. Trimming at V came to 8 bases and at J to 6 bases, leaving 12 bases not matched to a gene. The V gene's germline CDR1 is SNHLY and CDR2 FYNNEI. This CDR3 is 14 amino acids long. This chain's CDR3 is CASPPGDRGGEQYF. The CDR3 DNA reads TGTGCCAGCCCCCCTGGTGACAGGGGAGGCGAGCAGTACTTC.

V usage is TRBV11-2 and J usage is TRBJ2-7; no definite D call. The V and J ends lost 5 bases and 2 bases respectively, with 4 bases between them. This CDR3 has 11 residues. The germline V gene has CDR1 SGHAT and CDR2 FQNNGV. The CDR3 nucleotides are TGTGCCAGCAGCAGTACCTACGAGCAGTACTTC. Its protein product is CASSSTYEQYF.

The V call is TRBV11-2, the J call TRBJ1-4; unclear D gene. V lost 5 bases and J lost 0, with 13 bases in between. The CDR3 has 16 amino acids. The germline CDR1 and CDR2 sequences are SGHAT and FQNNGV. The CDR3 bases are TGTGCCAGCAGCCCACCCAAGAGACCAACTAATGAAAAACTGTTTTTT. Its protein is CASSPPKRPTNEKLFF.

To note about this clone: Since the CDR3 does not end with the conserved phenylalanine or tryptophan, this likely comes from a read error. Because the CDR3's place on the DNA is in doubt, the DNA is left out and the CDR3 is given as listed by TCRdb. V gene TRBV11-2 combines with J gene TRBJ2-7; TRBD1, the table's D call, was not compared with the DNA. The CDR3 sequence runs 14 residues, both termini included. Per the germline V gene, CDR1 is SGHAT and CDR2 is FQNNGV. CDR3 sequence: CASSLGGTALPNSY.

The CDR3 DNA reads as TGTGCCAGCAGCCTAACGGTGTGGGGGCGTTACGAGCAGTACTTC. It specifies CASSLTVWGRYEQYF. J is TRBJ2-7 and V is TRBV7-9; TRBD1 is a possible D gene (6 bases). This CDR3 has 15 residues. The germline V gene has CDR1 SEHNR and CDR2 FQNEAQ (reference sequence). V was pared by 5 bases and J by 4 bases, with 18 bases between.

The gene calls are TRBV7-9 and TRBJ2-3; tentative D call: TRBD2 (6 bases). Trimming cost V 5 bases and J 2 bases, with 20 bases left between them. This CDR3 is 17 amino acids long. Germline V gene data show CDR1 as SEHNR and CDR2 as FQNEAQ (reference sequence). The CDR3 here is CASSPRLDGTLTDTQYF. DNA for the CDR3: TGTGCCAGCAGCCCCAGACTAGATGGTACCCTCACAGATACGCAGTATTTT. Drawing the rest from reference TRBV7-9 and TRBJ2-3, the complete variable domain is DTGVSQNPRHKITKRGQNVTFRCDPISEHNRLYWYRQTLGQGPEFLTYFQNEAQLEKSRLLSDRFSAERPKGSFSTLEIQRTEQGDSAMYLCASSPRLDGTLTDTQYFGPGTRLTVL.

This clone has only a few counts. The rearrangement uses TRBV27 and TRBJ1-1; tentative D call: TRBD1 (5 bases). This CDR3 is 13 amino acids long. V shed 3 bases and J shed 4 bases, with 9 bases lying between them. The germline gives CDR1 MNHEY, CDR2 SMNVEV (reference sequence). The CDR3 nucleotides are TGTGCCAGCAGTTTGATGGGGGGCACTGAAGCTTTCTTT. Translated, it gives CASSLMGGTEAFF.

This clone was seen just once. J is TRBJ1-4 and V is TRBV6-5; TRBD1 might be the D (6 bases). The CDR3 is 15 residues long. The germline gives CDR1 MNHEY, CDR2 SVGAGI. V was trimmed by 0 bases and J by 8 bases, leaving 13 bases between them. The CDR3 here is CASSYSTGQGEKLFF. The CDR3 DNA reads TGTGCCAGCAGTTACTCGACAGGCCAGGGGGAAAAACTGTTTTTT.

V is TRBV5-4 and J is TRBJ2-5; 9 bases are a match to TRBD1. Per the germline V gene, CDR1 is SGHNT and CDR2 is YYREEE (reference sequence). The V gene end was trimmed by 2 bases and the J gene end by 11 bases; junction bases not matched to a gene: 7. The CDR3 contains 13 residues. The CDR3 coding sequence is TGTGCCAGCAGCTTAGGACAGGGGTGGGAGCAGTACTTC. Amino acid sequence: CASSLGQGWEQYF.

The chain has TRBV9 and TRBJ2-5; 11 bases map to TRBD1. The J call may be incorrect, as the DNA end agrees better with TRBJ2-7. Germline loops: CDR1 SGDLS, CDR2 YYNGEE. The CDR3 is 15 amino acids. The DNA of the CDR3 is TGTGCCAGCAGCGTAGGTGGACAGGGGGCGTACGAGCAGTACTTC. Translating it yields CASSVGGQGAYEQYF.

J is TRBJ1-6 and V is TRBV7-9, with D possibly matching TRBD1 (5 bases). Per germline, CDR1 SEHNR and CDR2 FQNEAQ (reference sequence). This CDR3 spans 15 amino acids. The germline V and J ends were trimmed by 5 bases and 7 bases, with 15 bases remaining between them. CDR3 amino acids: CASSRTQGENSPLHF. In nucleotides, the CDR3 is TGTGCCAGCAGCCGCACGCAGGGTGAGAATTCACCCCTCCACTTT. The full variable domain, with the rest looked up from reference TRBV7-9 and TRBJ1-6, is DTGVSQNPRHKITKRGQNVTFRCDPISEHNRLYWYRQTLGQGPEFLTYFQNEAQLEKSRLLSDRFSAERPKGSFSTLEIQRTEQGDSAMYLCASSRTQGENSPLHFGNGTRLTVT.

The V and J genes are TRBV4-3 and TRBJ1-5; D is unclear. With 4 bases removed from V and 2 bases from J, the gap between germline ends came to 12 bases. The length of the CDR3 is 15 residues. Germline values: CDR1 LGHNA, CDR2 YSLEER. The CDR3 loop reads CASSREHRGNQPQHF. CDR3 in DNA: TGCGCCAGCAGCCGCGAACATAGGGGCAATCAGCCCCAGCATTTT.

J is TRBJ2-2 and V is TRBV9, with 8 bases aligning to TRBD1. This CDR3 is built from 17 residues. Germline CDR1 SGDLS, CDR2 YYNGEE. The V and J ends lost 2 bases and 2 bases, in that order; junction bases with no gene match: 8. DNA of the CDR3: TGTGCCAGCAGCGTGAACTTTGGACAGGGTAACACCGGGGAGCTGTTTTTT. Amino acid sequence: CASSVNFGQGNTGELFF.

This sequence joins TRBV7-6 and TRBJ2-2, with 9 bases identical to TRBD1. The CDR3 is 15 amino acids. V lost 10 bases and J lost 4; bases outside the gene matches: 10. Germline V CDR1 and CDR2: SGHVS, FNYEAQ. CDR3 sequence reads: CAILQGAQRTGELFF. The CDR3, as DNA: TGTGCCATCCTACAGGGGGCCCAACGCACCGGGGAGCTGTTTTTT.

DNA of the CDR3: TGTGCCAGCAGCTCCCGTTCGGGACAGAATAATTCACCCCTCCACTTT. This encodes CASSSRSGQNNSPLHF. The gene calls are TRBV5-4 and TRBJ1-6, with 7 bases fitting TRBD1. CDR1 and CDR2 (germline): SGHNT, YYREEE (reference sequence). Trimming removed 3 bases from V and 5 bases from J; junction bases left unmatched: 8. This CDR3 has 16 amino acids.

The chain uses TRBV11-2 and TRBJ1-5, with 9 nucleotides matching TRBD1. The CDR3 totals 14 residues. CDR1 SGHAT and CDR2 FQNNGV come from the germline V gene. The V gene end was trimmed by 4 bases and the J gene end by 7 bases; junction bases not matched to a gene: 5. The CDR3 DNA is TGTGCCAGCAGCTACGGGACAGGGAAACAGCCCCAGCATTTT. It codes for CASSYGTGKQPQHF.

This chain connects TRBV18 to TRBJ1-5; D is perhaps TRBD1 (5 bases). Per the germline V gene, CDR1 is KGHSH and CDR2 is LQKENI. This CDR3 is built from 18 residues. The germline V and J ends were trimmed by 5 bases and 2 bases, with 22 bases remaining between them. CDR3 protein: CASSELLPGQGGNQPQHF. CDR3 nucleotides: TGTGCCAGCTCAGAACTACTACCAGGTCAGGGTGGCAATCAGCCCCAGCATTTT.

This chain joins TRBV27 and TRBJ1-2, with 9 bases fitting TRBD1. The V gene's germline CDR1 is MNHEY and CDR2 SMNVEV (reference sequence). V shed 0 bases, J shed 8 bases, and the junction held 7 bases outside the gene matches. This CDR3 has 15 amino acids. This CDR3 is CASSLSTGGFDGYTF. In DNA, the CDR3 is TGTGCCAGCAGTTTATCTACAGGGGGCTTTGACGGCTACACCTTC.

The chain is built from TRBV19 and TRBJ2-2; TRBD1 matches 7 bases. This CDR3 has 18 amino acids. CDR1 and CDR2 (germline): LNHDA, SQIVND (reference sequence). J gave up 4 bases and V 0 bases, and 11 bases lay outside the gene matches. The CDR3 DNA sequence: TGTGCCAGTAGTATAGACAAAACAGGGGTCTCGCGCACCGGGGAGCTGTTTTTT. Translating gives CASSIDKTGVSRTGELFF.

The rearrangement joins TRBV27 to TRBJ2-2; 12 nucleotides agree with TRBD2. The germline V gene has CDR1 MNHEY and CDR2 SMNVEV (reference sequence). The ends lost 2 bases at V and 6 bases at J; junction bases unmatched: 7. The CDR3 length is 17 residues. CDR3 coding DNA: TGTGCCAGCAGTTTAAGACTAGCGGGGGTGGTGGCCGGGGAGCTGTTTTTT. The encoded protein is CASSLRLAGVVAGELFF.

The chain combines TRBV4-3 with TRBJ1-6; D not certain. The CDR3 spans 19 residues. Germline V gene sequence: CDR1 LGHNA, CDR2 YSLEER. Trimming pared 0 bases from V and 7 bases from J, leaving 22 bases between. The CDR3 sequence is CASSQDLRTSGQLNSPLHF. Written as DNA, the CDR3 is TGCGCCAGCAGCCAAGATCTACGAACCTCGGGCCAATTAAATTCACCCCTCCACTTT.

V is TRBV13 and J is TRBJ2-3; D not certain. Per germline, CDR1 PRHDT and CDR2 FYEKMQ (reference sequence). Between the trimmed V and J ends, which lost 5 bases and 2 bases, there was a span of 11 bases. The CDR3 runs 14 residues. CDR3 amino acids: CASSPGPATDTQYF. CDR3 nucleotide sequence: TGTGCCAGCAGCCCAGGACCCGCCACAGATACGCAGTATTTT.

The rearrangement links TRBV27 to TRBJ1-4; D uncertain. From germline, CDR1 is MNHEY and CDR2 SMNVEV (reference sequence). This CDR3 contains 14 residues. The V end lost 5 bases, the J end lost 0 bases, and 7 bases lay between the germline ends. The CDR3 coding sequence is TGTGCCAGCAGTCCCCAAGCAACTAATGAAAAACTGTTTTTT. Amino acids: CASSPQATNEKLFF.

CDR3 bases: TGTGCCAGCACCTACCACGGACAGGGGGCCGAGGAGCAGTACTTC. The encoded protein is CASTYHGQGAEEQYF. The chain carries TRBV7-8 and TRBJ2-5; 11 bases map to TRBD1. With V trimmed by 7 bases and J by 11 bases, 15 bases remained unmatched. The CDR3 totals 15 residues. The germline V gene encodes CDR1 SGHVS and CDR2 FQNEAQ.

The chain joins TRBV4-3 to TRBJ2-7; TRBD2 matches at 9 bases. Unmatched junction bases numbered 9, after V lost 1 base and J lost 2 bases. Germline values: CDR1 LGHNA, CDR2 YSLEER. The CDR3 length is 17 residues. CDR3 nucleotides: TGCGCCAGCAGCCAAGCCCCCGTGGGACTAGCCGCCTACGAGCAGTACTTC. It yields the protein CASSQAPVGLAAYEQYF.

The chain recombines TRBV7-3 with TRBJ2-1, with TRBD2 as a possible D gene (5 bases). Trimming took off 2 bases at V and 1 base at J, with 15 bases between the two ends. The CDR3 loop spans 17 amino acids. Germline CDR1 and CDR2: SGHTA and FQGTGA. CDR3 DNA: TGTGCCAGCAGCTTATATTTGGCGGGCCCGTCCTACAATGAGCAGTTCTTC. Its translation: CASSLYLAGPSYNEQFF.

The CDR3 loop reads CASSSLTGGPPPISYEQYF. The DNA for the CDR3 is TGTGCCAGTAGTAGTCTGACGGGGGGCCCACCTCCGATCTCCTACGAGCAGTACTTC. This chain joins TRBV19 and TRBJ2-7; weak D call: TRBD2 (7 bases). The CDR3 sequence is 19 residues long. Trimming cost V 4 bases and J 0 bases, with 25 bases left between them. Germline loops: CDR1 LNHDA, CDR2 SQIVND (reference sequence).

This chain links TRBV6-5 with TRBJ2-7, with D perhaps assigned TRBD1 or TRBD2 (7 bases each). V lost 1 base, J lost 3 bases, and 16 bases lay in between. CDR3 length: 16 amino acids. Germline values: CDR1 MNHEY, CDR2 SVGAGI. The CDR3 nucleotides read TGTGCCAGCAGTTACTTATACCCCAGGGGGGGCTACGAGCAGTACTTC. This gives the protein CASSYLYPRGGYEQYF.